The 26 T cell receptor beta chains listed next were all sequenced from one sample in a study of blood T cells in healthy people across ages. Through a sample-barcoded 5' primer and a J-beta primer mix, a second PCR was run for 7 to 11 cycles. TCRdb re-called the 5' RACE reads with MiXCR, one entry per CDR3 protein. The data contain some 860,000 distinct CDR3 sequences, just over 55% of them singletons. The sample was blood. The receptors shown here come from a man aged 35 to 55 in good health.

This clonotype appeared once. The gene calls are TRBV7-3 and TRBJ2-7; D not certain. There are 9 residues in the CDR3. Germline CDR1 reads SGHTA; CDR2 reads FQGTGA. The V end was cut by 4 bases, the J end by 6 bases, with 1 base between. This chain's CDR3 is CASSSEQYF. CDR3 nucleotide sequence: TGTGCCAGCAGCTCCGAGCAGTACTTC.

A remark on this clonotype: Given the absence of the conserved phenylalanine or tryptophan at the CDR3 end, a read error is likely. Here the CDR3 reads CASDTLGPYNEQFL. The CDR3 region has the DNA TGTGCCAGCGACACACTGGGACCCTACAATGAGCAGTTCTTA. The chain carries TRBV28 and TRBJ2-1; the D call may be TRBD1 or TRBD2 (5 bases each). CDR3 length: 14 amino acids. Trimming stripped 8 bases from V and 2 bases from J, with 13 bases between. Per the germline V gene, CDR1 is MDHEN and CDR2 is SYDVKM.

This chain connects TRBV25-1 to TRBJ1-2, with 11 positions matching TRBD1. The CDR3 spans 13 residues. Per the germline V gene, CDR1 is MGHDK and CDR2 is SYGVNS. The CDR3 DNA follows: TGTGCTACCCGGGACAGGGGGAACTATGGCTACACCTTC. It specifies CATRDRGNYGYTF.

The rearrangement joins TRBV28 to TRBJ2-7; no clear D gene. CDR3 length: 17 residues. The germline gives CDR1 MDHEN, CDR2 SYDVKM. V gave up 3 bases and J gave up 0 bases, with 18 bases separating them. The CDR3 loop is CASSLALVWNSSYEQYF. The CDR3, as DNA: TGTGCCAGCAGTTTGGCCCTGGTCTGGAACAGCTCCTACGAGCAGTACTTC.

This rearrangement joins TRBV28 to TRBJ1-4; TRBD1 agrees at 7 bases. V lost 4 bases, J lost 7 bases, and 9 bases stayed unmatched. Germline values: CDR1 MDHEN, CDR2 SYDVKM. This CDR3 spans 15 amino acids. CDR3 loop: CASSSGTAGGEKLFF. The CDR3 DNA reads as TGTGCCAGCAGTTCGGGGACAGCTGGAGGTGAAAAACTGTTTTTT.

The chain employs TRBV21-1 and TRBJ1-2; the table's D call TRBD1 went unverified against the DNA. TRBV21-1 is a listed pseudogene. The CDR3 extends over 17 amino acids. This CDR3 is CASSKTGPLHVAGGYTF. The CDR3, as DNA: TGTGCCAGCAGCAAAACGGGTCCCCTCCACGTCGCGGGAGGCTACACCTTC.

The chain uses TRBV5-1 and TRBJ1-2; no firm D call. Trimming took off 6 bases at V and 7 bases at J, with 16 bases between the two ends. The CDR3 is 13 amino acids. The germline V gene has CDR1 SGHRS and CDR2 YFSETQ. The CDR3 loop is CASNIGMRAGYTF. CDR3 in DNA: TGCGCCAGCAACATAGGGATGAGGGCTGGCTACACCTTC.

The chain combines TRBV2 with TRBJ1-1, with TRBD1 matching 7 bases. The CDR3 is 15 amino acids. V shed 2 bases, J shed 0 bases, and the junction held 3 bases outside the gene matches. Germline CDR1 reads SNHLY; CDR2 reads FYNNEI. In nucleotides, the CDR3 is TGTGCCAGCAGTGAACGACAGGGAGTGAACACTGAAGCTTTCTTT. This sequence encodes CASSERQGVNTEAFF. Complete variable domain (other parts from reference TRBV2 and TRBJ1-1): EPEVTQTPSHQVTQMGQEVILRCVPISNHLYFYWYRQILGQKVEFLVSFYNNEISEKSEIFDDQFSVERPDGSNFTLKIRSTKLEDSAMYFCASSERQGVNTEAFFGQGTRLTVV.

The V call is TRBV11-1, the J call TRBJ2-6, with 8 bases identical to TRBD1. Unmatched junction bases numbered 14, after V lost 1 base and J lost 0 bases. Germline CDR1 SGHAT, CDR2 FQDESV (reference sequence). This CDR3 is 21 amino acids long. The CDR3 bases are TGTGCCAGCAGCTTAGTAAGTGGGTTCGGGACAGGACTCTCTGGGGCCAACGTCCTGACTTTC. Protein product: CASSLVSGFGTGLSGANVLTF. The full variable domain, with the rest looked up from reference TRBV11-1 and TRBJ2-6, is EAEVAQSPRYKITEKSQAVAFWCDPISGHATLYWYRQILGQGPELLVQFQDESVVDDSQLPKDRFSAERLKGVDSTLKIQPAELGDSAMYLCASSLVSGFGTGLSGANVLTFGAGSRLTVL.

V gene TRBV6-6 combines with J gene TRBJ2-3; D unresolved. The CDR3 sequence is 13 residues long. Germline values: CDR1 MNHNY, CDR2 SVGAGI (reference sequence). The V gene lost 7 bases and the J gene lost 2 bases, with 10 bases spanning the gap. Written as DNA, the CDR3 is TGTGCCAGCACCCACCTTTTCACAGATACGCAGTATTTT. Translation: CASTHLFTDTQYF.

The chain joins TRBV4-1 to TRBJ2-5; 9 bases map to TRBD2. CDR3 length: 14 residues. Germline V gene sequence: CDR1 MGHRA, CDR2 YSYEKL. J lost 9 bases, V lost 3 bases, and 8 bases had no gene match. The chain's CDR3 is CASSHPGLAFAQYF. The CDR3 DNA follows: TGCGCCAGCAGCCATCCGGGACTAGCTTTTGCCCAGTACTTC.

The J gene is TRBJ2-7, the V gene TRBV6-5; 7 nucleotides match TRBD2. J lost 3 bases, V lost 5 bases, and 10 bases had no gene match. The CDR3 extends over 15 amino acids. Germline CDR1 is MNHEY and CDR2 is SVGAGI. The CDR3 DNA sequence: TGTGCCAGCAGTCCCACGGCCGGGGGGAGCTACGAGCAGTACTTC. It is translated as CASSPTAGGSYEQYF.

This clonotype has more than one count but fewer than ten. The J gene is TRBJ2-3, the V gene TRBV12-5; D ambiguous. Germline values: CDR1 LGHNT, CDR2 FRNRAP. Trimming took 2 bases from V and 2 from J, leaving 8 bases between them. CDR3 length equals 14 residues. The CDR3 DNA reads TGTGCTAGTGGTTTGCATGGGGACACAGATACGCAGTATTTT. Protein sequence: CASGLHGDTDTQYF.

As DNA, the CDR3 is TGTGCCAGCAGTGAGGGGACTAGCCTTACATACGAGCAGTACTTC. Protein sequence: CASSEGTSLTYEQYF. The chain links TRBV2 to TRBJ2-5; 9 nucleotides match TRBD2. The J call could be wrong; TRBJ2-7 is a better fit for the DNA end. Germline V lookup: CDR1 SNHLY, CDR2 FYNNEI. The CDR3 contains 15 residues.

The J gene is TRBJ1-5, the V gene TRBV5-6; a weak D match, TRBD1 (5 bases). Per germline, CDR1 SGHDT and CDR2 YYEEEE. V dropped 5 bases and J dropped 0 bases, with 9 bases sitting between them. This CDR3 has 14 residues. The DNA of the CDR3 is TGTGCCAGCAGGTACAGGTTTAGCAATCAGCCCCAGCATTTT. Protein product: CASRYRFSNQPQHF.

The chain uses TRBV11-2 and TRBJ1-3; unclear D gene. V lost 6 bases and J lost 4, with 7 bases in between. Germline V gene sequence: CDR1 SGHAT, CDR2 FQNNGV. This CDR3 is 12 amino acids long. The CDR3 reads CASRVDGNTIYF. The DNA for the CDR3 is TGTGCCAGCAGGGTCGACGGAAACACCATATATTTT. Looking up the rest from reference TRBV11-2 and TRBJ1-3 gives the full variable domain: EAGVAQSPRYKIIEKRQSVAFWCNPISGHATLYWYQQILGQGPKLLIQFQNNGVVDDSQLPKDRFSAERLKGVDSTLKIQPAKLEDSAVYLCASRVDGNTIYFGEGSWLTVV.

This clonotype was found once. J is TRBJ2-1 and V is TRBV20-1; 10 bases align to TRBD2. Germline CDR1 and CDR2: DFQATT and SNEGSKA (reference sequence). The V gene end was trimmed by 7 bases and the J gene end by 4 bases; junction bases not matched to a gene: 10. CDR3 length: 15 amino acids. The DNA of the CDR3 is TGCAGTGGCAAATTTAGCGGGGGGCGATACAATGAGCAGTTCTTC. Its protein is CSGKFSGGRYNEQFF.

The chain links TRBV5-4 to TRBJ2-5; D remains unclear. V lost 4 bases and J 1 base, leaving 11 bases between the germline ends. This CDR3 contains 14 residues. Germline CDR1 SGHNT, CDR2 YYREEE (reference sequence). CDR3 loop: CASSPGFTQETQYF. The CDR3 DNA sequence: TGTGCCAGCAGCCCTGGATTTACCCAAGAGACCCAGTACTTC.

V is TRBV6-5 and J is TRBJ1-2, with D tentatively TRBD1 (5 bases). The CDR3 has 19 residues. CDR1 and CDR2 from the germline V gene are MNHEY and SVGAGI. With 2 bases removed from V and 1 base from J, the gap between germline ends came to 23 bases. The DNA of the CDR3 is TGTGCCAGCAGTTACGGGGGAGGGATCACAGACCTAATTAACTATGGCTACACCTTC. It codes for CASSYGGGITDLINYGYTF.

Note on this clonotype: A clone one base away is much larger, so this may be a read error. This sequence joins TRBV6-6 and TRBJ1-5; no reliable D call. This CDR3 region has 13 residues. V lost 5 bases and J 3 bases, leaving 8 bases between the germline ends. Germline CDR1 reads MNHNY; CDR2 reads SVGAGI (reference sequence). Here the CDR3 DNA reads TGTGCCAGCAGTAGGACCTACAATCAGCCCCAGCATTTT. Protein sequence: CASSRTYNQPQHF.

The chain carries TRBV6-5 and TRBJ2-5; 9 bases fit TRBD1. The CDR3 length is 20 residues. The ends lost 4 bases at V and 2 bases at J; junction bases unmatched: 20. Germline CDR1 MNHEY, CDR2 SVGAGI. The CDR3 sequence: CASSSMTGGVSGAKQETQYF. DNA for the CDR3: TGTGCCAGCAGTTCGATGACAGGGGGGGTAAGCGGGGCAAAGCAAGAGACCCAGTACTTC.

J is TRBJ2-5 and V is TRBV20-1; TRBD1 agrees at 9 bases. The J call may be mistaken, given a closer DNA end match to TRBJ2-7. There are 14 residues in the CDR3. The germline CDR1 and CDR2 sequences are DFQATT and SNEGSKA (reference sequence). The CDR3 loop reads CSAPKPGQGREQYF. CDR3 nucleotides: TGCAGTGCTCCCAAACCGGGACAGGGTCGCGAGCAGTACTTC.

The rearrangement uses TRBV6-1 and TRBJ1-6; 7 nucleotides line up with TRBD1. The V gene end was trimmed by 0 bases and the J gene end by 10 bases; junction bases not matched to a gene: 9. The CDR3 covers 16 residues. Germline-derived CDR1 and CDR2 are MNHNS and SASEGT. CDR3 nucleotides: TGTGCCAGCAGTGAAGCGCCGCGACAGGGATCCTCACCCCTCCACTTT. Its protein product is CASSEAPRQGSSPLHF.

This clonotype was detected a few times. The chain couples TRBV14 to TRBJ2-5; 9 nucleotides line up with TRBD1. Germline CDR1 SGHDN, CDR2 FVKESK. The CDR3 is 15 amino acids. With V trimmed by 6 bases and J by 3 bases, 8 bases remained unmatched. In nucleotides, the CDR3 is TGTGCCAGCAGTAAATACCGGGACAGGGAAGAGACCCAGTACTTC. Its translation: CASSKYRDREETQYF. The full variable domain, completed using reference TRBV14 and TRBJ2-5, is EAGVTQFPSHSVIEKGQTVTLRCDPISGHDNLYWYRRVMGKEIKFLLHFVKESKQDESGMPNNRFLAERTGGTYSTLKVQPAELEDSGVYFCASSKYRDREETQYFGPGTRLLVL.

This clonotype was detected only once. This rearrangement joins TRBV24-1 to TRBJ2-3; D is undetermined. The V and J ends lost 2 bases and 5 bases respectively, with 10 bases between them. Germline V gives CDR1 KGHDR, CDR2 SFDVKD. The CDR3 spans 14 residues. CDR3 protein: CATSDYVEGDTQYF. The CDR3 region has the DNA TGTGCCACCAGTGATTATGTTGAAGGAGATACGCAGTATTTT.

The chain uses TRBV5-1 and TRBJ1-2, with a possible D match to TRBD1 (5 bases). CDR1 is SGHRS, CDR2 YFSETQ, per germline. The CDR3 is 13 residues long. The ends were cut back, 0 bases at V and 6 bases at J, with 9 bases in the middle. The CDR3 loop reads CASSLVGVDGYTF. The CDR3 coding sequence is TGCGCCAGCAGCTTGGTAGGGGTAGATGGCTACACCTTC.